Following are 5 T cell receptor beta chains from one sample sequenced in a study of blood T cell repertoires in COVID-19. The data were produced by immunoSEQ multiplex PCR, yet TCRdb's version contains in-frame clones alone and is incomplete. The profile shows fewer than 150,000 clones, 75% to 90% of them singletons. The specimen was PBMCs or T cells enriched from blood (not recorded which). Receptors were obtained from a man younger than 45 who had recovered from COVID-19.

V and J are TRBV11-2 and TRBJ2-7, with D maybe TRBD1 (5 bases). Germline V CDR1 and CDR2: SGHAT, FQNNGV. V was pared by 3 bases and J by 5 bases, with 8 bases between. This CDR3 spans 12 amino acids. The CDR3 is CASSFVRDEQYF. The CDR3 nucleotides are TGTGCCAGCAGCTTCGTCAGGGACGAGCAGTACTTC.

This clone turned up a few times. This chain uses TRBV2 with TRBJ2-1, with D possibly being TRBD1 (6 bases). The V gene lost 6 bases and the J gene lost 9 bases, with 12 bases spanning the gap. Germline V CDR1 and CDR2: SNHLY, FYNNEI. The CDR3 is 12 residues long. This chain's CDR3 is CASSPDSPEQFF. The DNA of the CDR3 is TGTGCCAGCAGCCCGGACAGTCCTGAGCAGTTCTTC.

This clone was recorded once. The rearrangement joins TRBV10-2 to TRBJ2-7; TRBD2 agrees at 8 bases. The J segment lost 3 bases and the V segment lost 3 bases, leaving 13 bases of the junction unmatched. The CDR3 runs to 17 residues. Germline V gene lookup returns CDR1 WSHSY and CDR2 SAAADI. The CDR3 protein is CASSDVSQRGFNYEQYV. CDR3 coding DNA: TGCGCCAGCAGTGACGTATCTCAGCGGGGGTTTAACTACGAGCAGTACGTC.

Only a few counts were recorded for this clone. This chain joins TRBV4-2 and TRBJ1-1; TRBD1 agrees at 7 bases. The CDR3 contains 15 residues. CDR1 and CDR2 from the germline V gene are LGHNA and YNFKEQ. The junction had 10 bases not matched to a gene; V was cut back by 2 bases and J by 7 bases. The CDR3 region has the DNA TGTGCCAGCAGCCAATTCACAGGGGAGTCTAATGAAGCTTTCTTT. Encoded protein: CASSQFTGESNEAFF.

This chain joins TRBV6-5 and TRBJ2-2, with a weak D call TRBD2 (6 bases). There are 15 residues in the CDR3. Germline V lookup: CDR1 MNHEY, CDR2 SVGAGI. V shed 10 bases and J shed 4 bases, with 19 bases lying between them. The DNA for the CDR3 is TGTGCCACCCGGGCCCCGGGACTCCTCACCGGGGAGCTGTTTTTT. Translation: CATRAPGLLTGELFF.